This T cell receptor (beta chain) comes out of a study of tumor T cells in aggressive B-cell lymphoma. This CDR3 comprises 13 residues. Trimming stripped 5 bases from V and 5 bases from J, with 10 bases between. The germline gives CDR1 MNHNY, CDR2 SVGAGI (reference sequence). Some clones are missing from TCRdb's copy, which holds only in-frame ones; the method was immunoSEQ multiplex PCR. The repertoire consists of around 10,000 clones, with around 90% occurring once and the leading ten covering around 2.8%. This clone was seen a single time. Sequenced input: tumor tissue. This TCR derives from an adult with diffuse large B cell lymphoma. The V gene is TRBV6-6, the J gene TRBJ1-5; unclear D gene. CDR3 in DNA: TGTGCCAGCAGTCCCGGGGAGGATCAGCCCCAGCATTTT. This translates into CASSPGEDQPQHF.